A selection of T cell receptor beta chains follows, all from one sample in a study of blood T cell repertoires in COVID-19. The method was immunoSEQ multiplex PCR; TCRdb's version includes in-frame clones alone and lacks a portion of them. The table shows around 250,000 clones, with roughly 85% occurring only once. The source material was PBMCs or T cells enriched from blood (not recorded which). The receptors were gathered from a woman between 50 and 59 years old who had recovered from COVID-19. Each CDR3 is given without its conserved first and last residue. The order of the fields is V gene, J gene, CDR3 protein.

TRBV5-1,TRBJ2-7,ASSVGQGVNEQY
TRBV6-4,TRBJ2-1,ASSNIASVYNEQF
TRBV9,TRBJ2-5,ASSRGTSLETQY
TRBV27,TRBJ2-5,ASRIQGTSWETQY
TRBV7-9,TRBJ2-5,ASTQGLAEYQETQY
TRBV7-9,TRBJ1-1,ASSHGQGRAF
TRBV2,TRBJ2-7,ASGGDSYEQY
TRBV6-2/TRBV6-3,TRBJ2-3,ASNPRGDTQY
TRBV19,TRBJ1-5,ATDRVGNQPQH
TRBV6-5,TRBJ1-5,ASSPPGFQPQH
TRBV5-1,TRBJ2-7,ASSLDPHYEQY
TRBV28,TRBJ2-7,ASSLTRGRGSEQY
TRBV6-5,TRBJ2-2,AIQGAGSTGELF
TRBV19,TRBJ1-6,ASSIGSGTPLSPLH
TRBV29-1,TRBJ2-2,SVARSYTGELF
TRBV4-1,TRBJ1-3,ASSQVWRWQRISGNTIY
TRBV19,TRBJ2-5,ASSRGIADRETQY
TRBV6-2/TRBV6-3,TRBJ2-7,ASSSDRDYEQY
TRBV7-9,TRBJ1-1,ASSLEAGGVNTEAF
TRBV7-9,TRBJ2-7,ASSGVGTSKY
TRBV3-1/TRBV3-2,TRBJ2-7,ASSHRRTSGRHSYEQY
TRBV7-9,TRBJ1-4,ASSSGRAATNEKLF
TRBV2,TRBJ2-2,ASSDFGGTNTGELF
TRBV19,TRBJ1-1,ASSPYRGRNTEAF
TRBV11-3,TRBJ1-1,ASSLSGGKMTEAF
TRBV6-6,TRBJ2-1,ASSSPEGATYNEQF
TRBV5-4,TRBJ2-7,ASSTGAGGPYEQY
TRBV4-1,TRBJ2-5,ASSQDTVQETQY
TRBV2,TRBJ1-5,ASSERTGNQPQH
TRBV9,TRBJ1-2,ASSGGVDGYT
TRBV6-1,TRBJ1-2,ASSEALDRAYGYT
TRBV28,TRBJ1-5,ASSLGGLANQPQH
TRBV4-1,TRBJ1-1,ASSLQGGGRGWTEAF
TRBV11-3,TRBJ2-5,ASSADRGPRETQY
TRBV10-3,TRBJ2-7,AISESGPGEQY
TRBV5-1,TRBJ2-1,ASSLDGTSGSNEQF
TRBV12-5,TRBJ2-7,ASGLPRDRSH
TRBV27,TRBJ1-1,ASSLSWLTGQGTNTEAF
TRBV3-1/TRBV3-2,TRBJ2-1,ASSQGQGLMDEQF
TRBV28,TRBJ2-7,ASSLVSTYEQY
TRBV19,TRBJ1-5,ASSLPGQYLQPQH
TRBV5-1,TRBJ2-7,ASSRTLAGGAYEQY
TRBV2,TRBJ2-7,ASTGGESSYEQY
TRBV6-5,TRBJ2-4,ASRDGGRTNIQY
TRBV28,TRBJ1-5,ASSLRSYSNQPQH
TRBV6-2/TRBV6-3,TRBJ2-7,ASSYVTGAYEQY
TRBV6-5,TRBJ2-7,ASNNRGAYEQY
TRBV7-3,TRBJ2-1,ASSYGSRNEQF
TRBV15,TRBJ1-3,ATSRDRGSGNTIY
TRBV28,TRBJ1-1,ASSPWDGGNTEAF
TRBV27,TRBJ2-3,ASSSRGPIRTDTQY
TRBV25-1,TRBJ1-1,ASSAGFEAF